This T cell receptor beta chain was identified in a study of blood T cell repertoires in COVID-19 (dated by TCRdb to between 2020 and 2021). For context, the study as a whole: The collaborator samples originated in the United States, Italy and Spain and spanned the acute and convalescent phases of COVID-19. The prospective study material was composed of cDNA or gDNA derived from T cells, B-cell-depleted T cells, or PBMCs. Deeply sampled blood TCRbeta repertoires from subjects exposed to, actively infected with, or recovered from COVID-19 were included in the dataset. The repertoires were released in a freely available public database meant as a resource for research on the immune response to SARS-CoV-2. The samples were drawn from the first 160 participants of the ongoing ImmuneRACE study and from 950 to 1,500 subjects provided by 6 global collaborators. Sample metadata almost always included a de-identified subject ID, COVID-19 status, age in years and sex. Where available, HLA class I and class II types were taken from metadata supplied by the sample provider and were not determined by assay-based typing.

Based on the germline V gene, the CDR1 and CDR2 sequences are SGHRS and YFSETQ. The CDR3 numbers 15 residues from cysteine through phenylalanine. Only CDR3 DNA remains: 45 bases, in frame from the first base. V is cut back by 4 bases and J by 4 bases, with 7 bases in the junction unmatched. Study-wide conclusions, independent of this receptor: The quantity of clinical and demographic metadata differed by source and by participant and was supplied without curation.

With respect to this clone: Its antigen remains unidentified. Qualities for individual bases were not recorded, and no much larger clone is one base off.

Participants in the prospective study were aged about 18 to 89 years, lived in over 20 United States geographic areas, and enrolled through a virtual design. Cohort assignment in the prospective study relied on participant-reported clinical history from a screening survey and a study questionnaire. In the prospective study, mobile phlebotomists collected whole blood, serum and a nasopharyngeal or oropharyngeal swab from each participant. Prospective study participants could optionally give additional blood draws and questionnaires over an approximately 2-month period. Before DNA extraction, blood samples from the prospective study were shipped at room temperature or frozen. The immunoSEQ Assay, a bias-controlled multiplex PCR, was used to amplify TCRbeta CDR3 regions from genomic DNA. From the authors' description of their analysis: The number of nucleated cells in each sample was estimated from the amplification of reference gene primers within the assay. To quantify the absolute abundance of each unique TCRbeta CDR3 rearrangement, sequence reads were collapsed and filtered. For each sample, productive Simpson clonality was calculated as the square root of Simpson's diversity index across productive rearrangements. The immuneACCESS repertoire file appears here via TCRdb, limited to in-frame rearrangements. These files lack a portion of the clones; in checked studies, under half of the deficit traces to unresolved V genes, and the cause of the others is not known. D and trimming were read from the DNA, whereas the V and J calls and clone size are those reported in that table. The sample table records about 240,000 clones; more than 75% of these occur just once. The ten most abundant clones make up around 3% of the sample.

The origin of this receptor is a woman between 35 and 50 years old with acute COVID-19. The sequence is built from TRBV5-1 and TRBJ1-4; TRBD1 agrees with 7 junctional bases. The sequenced sample consisted of PBMCs or T cells enriched from blood (not recorded which). The DNA is as follows: TGCGCCAGCAGCAACCTTAGGGACAGTAATGAAAAACTGTTTTTT. This codes for CASSNLRDSNEKLFF.